Sequencing of this TCR beta chain was carried out in a study of cytomegalovirus exposure and HLA in healthy donors. Germline CDR1 reads WSHSY; CDR2 reads SAAADI. This CDR3 is built from 13 residues. V lost 3 bases and J 5 bases, leaving 10 bases between the germline ends. The study ran its PCR with 60 Vbeta and 13 Jbeta primers. Clones were read by immunoSEQ multiplex PCR, and TCRdb kept only the in-frame ones, dropping some. Of 120,000 or so clones in the sample, 80% to 85% were seen once. Source material: PBMCs. The rearrangement links TRBV10-2 to TRBJ1-1, with unresolved D. The sequence derives from a man younger than 45 in good health and CMV-seronegative. The CDR3 DNA reads as TGCGCCAGCAGTGACTCAACCGGGACTGAAGCTTTCTTT. It specifies CASSDSTGTEAFF.